This T cell receptor (beta chain) is drawn from a study of tumor-infiltrating lymphocytes in primary liver carcinoma. Study information: Tumors were staged T1-T3 N0M0 and measured 4.2 to 10 cm across.

In its sample, this clonotype was seen many times. Its cognate antigen is unknown. General study points: Compared with blood, tumor repertoires held significantly more in their top 250 clones. Whereas tumor region pairs overlapped more, tumor-adjacent and tumor-blood pairs overlapped less.

A constant-region primer served to make TCR beta cDNA from roughly 540 ng total RNA. Three nested multiplex PCR rounds, a slightly modified ARM-PCR method, built the TCR beta libraries. For roughly 10 cycles apiece, the opening two PCR rounds ran with TRBV1-TRBV30 forward primers and a C-beta reverse primer. TCRdb analysed the multiplex PCR reads with MiXCR anew, one entry per CDR3 protein. This table holds 30,000 to 40,000 distinct CDR3 sequences, roughly 70% found once. The roughly 17-31 mg bulk tissue piece was not sorted before simultaneous RNA and DNA extraction. Trimming stripped 0 bases from V and 0 bases from J, with 10 bases between. Germline V gene sequence: CDR1 SGDLS, CDR2 YYNGEE. The CDR3 consists of 15 residues.

This receptor was obtained from a man aged 40-49 years with primary liver carcinoma and hepatitis B virus infection. Sequenced input: liver tumor tissue from sampling region 4. Subset indicated: tumor region T4, right-lateral pole. The rearrangement joins TRBV9 to TRBJ2-7; D remains ambiguous. CDR3 in amino acids: CASSVGSQSSYEQYF. The CDR3 coding sequence is TGTGCCAGCAGCGTAGGGTCACAAAGCTCCTACGAGCAGTACTTC.